The 19 T cell receptor beta chains given below trace back to one sample, sequenced in a study of technical replicates of blood from a handful of donors. Method: immunoSEQ multiplex PCR; TCRdb's copy keeps in-frame clones and lacks some. The sample lists tens of thousands of clones; 85% to 95% were seen once. Sequences were obtained from T cells isolated from PBMCs. The receptors come from a human donor in good health.

V usage is TRBV11-1 and J usage is TRBJ2-7; 9 positions agree with TRBD1. The trim removed 5 bases at V and 1 base at J, leaving 9 bases unmatched. Germline V CDR1 and CDR2: SGHAT, FQDESV (reference sequence). This CDR3 region has 16 residues. The CDR3 is CASSKPGQGTSYEQYF. The CDR3 DNA reads as TGTGCCAGCAGCAAACCGGGACAGGGAACTTCCTACGAGCAGTACTTC.

The chain joins TRBV27 to TRBJ2-1; 7 positions agree with TRBD2. CDR1 is MNHEY, CDR2 SMNVEV, per germline (reference sequence). This CDR3 spans 16 amino acids. After removal of 4 bases from V and 5 bases from J, the junction contained 11 bases not matched to a gene. Written as DNA, the CDR3 is TGTGCCAGCAGTTCATTGTGGCTAGCGGATAACAATGAGCAGTTCTTC. Its protein product is CASSSLWLADNNEQFF.

The chain joins TRBV29-1 to TRBJ1-3, with D unclear. The germline gives CDR1 SQVTM, CDR2 ANQGSEA. Trimming took 3 bases from V and 0 from J, leaving 6 bases between them. The CDR3 has 13 amino acids. The CDR3 sequence: CSVEASSGNTIYF. The CDR3, as DNA: TGCAGCGTTGAGGCCAGCTCTGGAAACACCATATATTTT.

The rearrangement uses TRBV5-1 and TRBJ2-3; 11 bases map to TRBD2. In germline, CDR1 is SGHRS, CDR2 YFSETQ. V shed 4 bases and J 5 bases; nucleotides not matched to a gene: 9. The CDR3 is 16 residues long. CDR3 DNA sequence: TGCGCCAGCAGCCTGACTAGCGGGACCGGGGTAGATACGCAGTATTTT. Amino acids: CASSLTSGTGVDTQYF.

The chain links TRBV7-8 to TRBJ2-1; a possible D gene is TRBD1 (6 bases). V gave up 5 bases and J gave up 7 bases, with 18 bases separating them. Per germline, CDR1 SGHVS and CDR2 FQNEAQ. The CDR3 runs 15 residues. DNA of the CDR3: TGTGCCAGCAGCCGCACCGGGACATTTAATAATGAGCAGTTCTTC. Translating it yields CASSRTGTFNNEQFF.

The V call is TRBV5-1, the J call TRBJ1-2; 9 bases align to TRBD1. CDR1 and CDR2 from the germline V gene are SGHRS and YFSETQ. V was pared by 1 base and J by 6 bases, with 1 base of the junction left unmatched. The CDR3 spans 13 residues. The CDR3 DNA sequence: TGCGCCAGCAGCTTGACAGGGGGCGATGGCTACACCTTC. The encoded protein is CASSLTGGDGYTF.

The chain is built from TRBV29-1 and TRBJ2-3; TRBD2 is a possible D gene (6 bases). Germline V lookup: CDR1 SQVTM, CDR2 ANQGSEA. There are 17 residues in the CDR3. V was trimmed by 2 bases and J by 0 bases, leaving 18 bases between them. CDR3 amino acids: CSVEKRVAGLSTDTQYF. Here the CDR3 DNA reads TGCAGCGTTGAAAAGCGGGTGGCCGGTCTAAGCACAGATACGCAGTATTTT.

This clone was recorded a few times. The chain carries TRBV5-1 and TRBJ2-1, with TRBD2 matching over 7 bases. This CDR3 contains 17 residues. Germline CDR1 SGHRS, CDR2 YFSETQ. V shed 0 bases and J 1 base; nucleotides not matched to a gene: 7. This chain's CDR3 is CASSLAPGGGSYNEQFF. The CDR3 region has the DNA TGCGCCAGCAGCTTGGCCCCTGGGGGAGGGTCCTACAATGAGCAGTTCTTC. Complete variable domain (other parts from reference TRBV5-1 and TRBJ2-1): KAGVTQTPRYLIKTRGQQVTLSCSPISGHRSVSWYQQTPGQGLQFLFEYFSETQRNKGNFPGRFSGRQFSNSRSEMNVSTLELGDSALYLCASSLAPGGGSYNEQFFGPGTRLTVL.

This clone came up once. This chain links TRBV11-2 with TRBJ1-1; possibly TRBD1 for D (6 bases). Germline V gene lookup returns CDR1 SGHAT and CDR2 FQNNGV. The CDR3 covers 13 residues. V lost 0 bases and J 4 bases, leaving 6 bases between the germline ends. CDR3 loop: CASSLDRGTEAFF. CDR3 nucleotides: TGTGCCAGCAGCTTAGACAGGGGCACTGAAGCTTTCTTT.

V is TRBV6-4 and J is TRBJ2-2; D remains ambiguous. Trimming cost V 3 bases and J 4 bases, with 9 bases left between them. This CDR3 contains 14 residues. Per germline, CDR1 MRHNA and CDR2 SNTAGT. CDR3 DNA sequence: TGTGCCAGCAGTGAGGGCTATATCACCGGGGAGCTGTTTTTT. This sequence encodes CASSEGYITGELFF.

This rearrangement joins TRBV10-3 to TRBJ1-2, with D hard to call. Germline V gene data show CDR1 as ENHRY and CDR2 as SYGVKD. V lost 0 bases to trimming and J lost 8 bases, with 16 bases between them. The CDR3 extends over 15 amino acids. The CDR3 DNA follows: TGTGCCATCAGTGAGTCTCCCGGGAACGTGAACGGCTACACCTTC. This codes for CAISESPGNVNGYTF.

This sequence joins TRBV29-1 and TRBJ2-7; tentatively, D is TRBD1 (6 bases). There are 14 residues in the CDR3. Trimming took 1 base from V and 5 from J, leaving 15 bases between them. Germline CDR1 is SQVTM and CDR2 is ANQGSEA. CDR3 sequence: CSVEGFGAGDEQYF. DNA for the CDR3: TGCAGCGTTGAAGGGTTCGGGGCAGGGGACGAGCAGTACTTC.

This sequence joins TRBV11-1 and TRBJ1-1, with no clear D. Trimming shortened V by 2 bases and J by 1 base, and 5 bases separated the two germline ends. CDR1 SGHAT and CDR2 FQDESV come from the germline V gene (reference sequence). This CDR3 has 13 amino acids. The CDR3 loop is CASSLPGNTEAFF. As DNA, the CDR3 is TGTGCCAGCAGCTTACCCGGGAACACTGAAGCTTTCTTT.

The V and J genes are TRBV7-8 and TRBJ2-3; 16 bases are a match to TRBD2. The germline V gene encodes CDR1 SGHVS and CDR2 FQNEAQ. The length of the CDR3 is 19 residues. With 4 bases clipped from V and 3 bases from J, the junction kept 10 bases outside the gene matches. The CDR3 loop reads CASSSDPGLAGGPTDTQYF. CDR3 nucleotides: TGTGCCAGCAGCTCAGATCCGGGACTAGCGGGAGGGCCAACAGATACGCAGTATTTT.

V is TRBV7-2 and J is TRBJ2-2; the match to TRBD2 covers 8 bases. The V gene's germline CDR1 is SGHTA and CDR2 FQGNSA. V was clipped by 6 bases and J by 7 bases; unmatched bases: 13. There are 16 residues in the CDR3. The CDR3 spells CASRLWQSGGYGELFF. The CDR3 DNA follows: TGTGCCAGCAGACTCTGGCAATCGGGAGGGTACGGGGAGCTGTTTTTT.

The rearrangement joins TRBV15 to TRBJ1-2; no clear D. The V and J ends lost 3 bases and 3 bases respectively, with 11 bases between them. Germline-derived CDR1 and CDR2 are LNHNV and YYDKDF (reference sequence). This CDR3 contains 14 residues. The CDR3 nucleotides are TGTGCCACCAGCAGTGCAGACACCTACTATGGCTACACCTTC. It codes for CATSSADTYYGYTF.

V and J are TRBV19 and TRBJ2-1, with D unclear. Trimming removed 1 base at V and 0 bases at J, with 7 bases between. In germline, CDR1 is LNHDA, CDR2 SQIVND (reference sequence). CDR3 size: 15 residues. In DNA form, the CDR3 reads TGTGCCAGTAGTATAGGGGCAGGCTCCTACAATGAGCAGTTCTTC. This gives the protein CASSIGAGSYNEQFF.

The V gene is TRBV11-2, the J gene TRBJ2-2, with D perhaps matching TRBD2 (7 bases). The V gene lost 10 bases and the J gene lost 7 bases, with 19 bases spanning the gap. The CDR3 is 14 residues long. The germline V gene encodes CDR1 SGHAT and CDR2 FQNNGV. CDR3 protein: CATGPGGSHGELFF. The CDR3 DNA reads TGTGCCACGGGGCCGGGGGGCTCTCACGGGGAGCTGTTTTTT. The full variable domain, its missing parts supplied by reference TRBV11-2 and TRBJ2-2, is EAGVAQSPRYKIIEKRQSVAFWCNPISGHATLYWYQQILGQGPKLLIQFQNNGVVDDSQLPKDRFSAERLKGVDSTLKIQPAKLEDSAVYLCATGPGGSHGELFFGEGSRLTVL.

CDR3 region: CASSLSDRGKTQYF. The DNA for the CDR3 is TGTGCCAGCAGCTTATCGGACAGGGGGAAGACCCAGTACTTC. This sequence joins TRBV7-2 and TRBJ2-5; TRBD1 matches at 10 bases. The CDR3 is 14 amino acids. The V and J ends lost 2 bases and 6 bases, in that order; junction bases with no gene match: 3. Germline V gene sequence: CDR1 SGHTA, CDR2 FQGNSA.